Reported below is one T cell receptor beta chain. The antigen is not known. The data were obtained in a study of vaccination and CD4 T cells after COVID-19. Study observations and caveats: Detection of a median about 90% of reactive clones in convalescent patients was confined to the period after vaccination.

CDR1 LNHNV and CDR2 YYDKDF come from the germline V gene (reference sequence). This CDR3 comprises 13 residues. With 0 bases removed from V and 6 bases from J, the gap between germline ends came to 6 bases. Regarding treatment: approximately 9-day PBMC culture with coronavirus spike peptide pools or control peptides (ViraFEST assay). One should note that the unexposed donor's CD4+ T cells were collected before the COVID-19 pandemic (2011-2018). ViraFEST relied on peptide pools to expand antigen-specific T cells; the TCRs were sequenced afterward. Sequence data for DNA of cultured CD4+ T cells were generated by the Oncomine TCR Beta short-read assay. Using the QIAamp micro DNA kit, genomic DNA was extracted from the CD4+ T cells that had been cultured. TCRdb ran MiXCR on the PCR reads and lists one entry per CDR3 protein. The repertoire has around 8,000 distinct CDR3 sequences, about 46% of them found once; the top ten carry approximately 13%.

This clonotype originated in a human donor in good health. The rearrangement links TRBV15 to TRBJ1-5, with D possibly TRBD1 on 5 matching bases. The sample was CD4+ T cells from blood, cultured in vitro. The CDR3 DNA sequence: TGTGCCACCAGCAGAGATACAGGTCAGCCCCAGCATTTT. This gives the protein CATSRDTGQPQHF.